This T cell receptor (beta chain) was identified in a study of CD8 T cells in ankylosing spondylitis. TCRdb analysed the 5' RACE reads with MiXCR anew, one entry per CDR3 protein. The repertoire includes some 330,000 distinct CDR3 sequences, 8% of them detected once, and approximately 14% sits in the top ten. Concerning this clonotype: Its antigen is not known.

There are 15 residues in the CDR3. With 8 bases clipped from V and 2 bases from J, the junction kept 11 bases outside the gene matches. Per the germline V gene, CDR1 is WSHSY and CDR2 is SAAADI. Study-wide results and caveats: Characteristic, it appeared, of ankylosing spondylitis blood was a TCR beta motif of seven or eight highly homologous variants. Before this, some motif variants had been reported in reactive arthritis synovial fluid and blood.

Sequencing was carried out using blood, either unsorted or a sorted T cell fraction (not recorded which). The chain is built from TRBV10-2 and TRBJ1-1, with TRBD1 identical over 7 bases. This sequence originates from a male donor with ankylosing spondylitis. The CDR3 nucleotides read TGCGCCAGCCTTTGGGCAGGGGGAAGAAACACTGAAGCTTTCTTT. Protein: CASLWAGGRNTEAFF.